This T cell receptor (beta chain) was sequenced in a study of blood T cell repertoires in COVID-19. On the study more broadly: Sources were T cells, B-cell-depleted T cells, or PBMCs; the material itself was cDNA or gDNA.

Assay: immunoSEQ multiplex PCR; the TCRdb copy retains only in-frame clones and omits some. The sample contains some 130,000 clones, approximately 88% of which appear only once. The sequence was obtained from a man aged 70 or older with active COVID-19. The specimen sequenced was peripheral blood.

Here the CDR3 reads CASSPGYGEPEQYF. The CDR3 DNA reads TGTGCCAGCTCACCAGGGTACGGGGAACCCGAGCAGTACTTC. The V gene is TRBV18, the J gene TRBJ2-7; D may be TRBD2 (5 bases). The CDR3 covers 14 residues. Between the trimmed V and J ends, which lost 2 bases and 6 bases, there was a span of 14 bases. The germline CDR1 and CDR2 sequences are KGHSH and LQKENI.